This T cell receptor (beta chain) was captured by sequencing in a study of T cell responses to AZD1222 COVID-19 vaccine. Study overall: Some second doses came at about 4 weeks and others at about 12 weeks; these were pooled. Study observations and caveats: The donors showed a predominance of white British ancestry and of females, with possible underestimation of clonal diversity.

About this clone: Its antigen is unidentified.

Germline V lookup: CDR1 WSHSY, CDR2 SAAADI. This CDR3 comprises 15 residues. The junction had 10 bases not matched to a gene; V was cut back by 10 bases and J by 4 bases. TCRdb keeps only in-frame clones here, not all; method: immunoSEQ multiplex PCR. This table holds about 180,000 clones, 88% found once. The sequence came from an adult in good health. The sample in question was peripheral blood, obtained on day 0 of AZD1222 vaccination. The rearrangement uses TRBV10-2 and TRBJ2-1; TRBD2 aligns across 10 bases. CDR3 in amino acids: CATWESSGRYNEQFF. The CDR3, as DNA: TGCGCCACCTGGGAAAGTAGCGGGAGGTACAATGAGCAGTTCTTC.